Below, 20 T cell receptor beta chains from the same sample are listed, as sequenced in a study of T cell repertoires in cytomegalovirus infection. No antigen is known for these receptors. From the reads, TCRdb called clonotypes with MiXCR, one entry per CDR3 protein. The sample yields 900,000 to 950,000 distinct CDR3 sequences, roughly 30% seen once. The source was cultured CD8+ T cells from PBMCs, collected from culture after CMV antigen stimulation. These receptors were taken from a human donor in good health (CMV status not recorded). Some clones in this sample may be carry-over from other donors' samples.

This clonotype was observed a handful of times. This chain connects TRBV7-9 to TRBJ1-1; D is unclear. Per the germline V gene, CDR1 is SEHNR and CDR2 is FQNEAQ (reference sequence). The CDR3 consists of 17 residues. Trimming took off 5 bases at V and 3 bases at J, with 22 bases between the two ends. DNA of the CDR3: TGTGCCAGCAGCCCTAGGGTGGGGTCCTCTCGATACACTGAAGCTTTCTTT. This sequence encodes CASSPRVGSSRYTEAFF.

The V gene is TRBV5-1, the J gene TRBJ1-6, with unresolved D. CDR1 is SGHRS, CDR2 YFSETQ, per germline. This CDR3 spans 14 amino acids. Trimming removed 5 bases from V and 8 bases from J, with 14 bases in between. CDR3 sequence: CASSSAGGHSPLHF. The CDR3 nucleotides read TGCGCCAGCAGTTCCGCCGGTGGCCATTCACCCCTCCACTTT.

This clonotype was recorded many times. The genes are TRBV7-9 and TRBJ2-1, with 10 bases aligning to TRBD1. This CDR3 is 18 amino acids long. Losses at the gene ends were 4 bases for V and 2 bases for J; bases not matched to a gene: 11. CDR1 SEHNR and CDR2 FQNEAQ come from the germline V gene (reference sequence). This CDR3 reads CASSSPEVGQGPYNEQFF. In DNA, the CDR3 is TGTGCCAGCAGCTCCCCGGAGGTGGGACAGGGGCCCTACAATGAGCAGTTCTTC.

This clonotype was seen repeatedly, ten times or more. This chain connects TRBV12-3 or TRBV12-4 to TRBJ2-5; 8 bases are shared with TRBD2. The CDR3 consists of 13 residues. Trimming at V came to 10 bases and at J to 4 bases, leaving 8 bases not matched to a gene. CDR3 region: CATSEAGAETQYF. The CDR3 region has the DNA TGTGCCACCTCCGAAGCGGGGGCAGAGACCCAGTACTTC.

This clonotype was found a few times. The chain carries TRBV7-9 and TRBJ1-2, with 8 bases that match TRBD1. Trimming cost V 2 bases and J 5 bases; bases outside gene matches: 13. The CDR3 has 17 amino acids. The germline V gene has CDR1 SEHNR and CDR2 FQNEAQ (reference sequence). The CDR3, as DNA: TGTGCCAGCAGCTTAAGTTTTGGGACAGGAGATCGTTATGGCTACACCTTC. It is translated as CASSLSFGTGDRYGYTF.

As to this clonotype: Just one base apart from a much larger clone, this may be a read error. The genes are TRBV7-2 and TRBJ1-2; the D gene is possibly TRBD1 (6 bases). This CDR3 comprises 16 residues. CDR1 is SGHTA, CDR2 FQGNSA, per germline. With 1 base removed from V and 0 bases from J, the gap between germline ends came to 12 bases. The CDR3 DNA is TGTGCCAGCAGCTTAGAGTGGGGGCCGTCTAACTATGGCTACACCTTC. As protein: CASSLEWGPSNYGYTF.

This clonotype was picked up a small number of times. This chain uses TRBV7-9 with TRBJ2-5; 7 positions agree with TRBD1. CDR3 length: 15 amino acids. Germline CDR1 SEHNR, CDR2 FQNEAQ (reference sequence). V was clipped by 5 bases and J by 0 bases; unmatched bases: 6. CDR3 nucleotides: TGTGCCAGCAGCCCACAGGGGCGATACCAAGAGACCCAGTACTTC. Protein product: CASSPQGRYQETQYF.

The chain combines TRBV11-2 with TRBJ2-4, with 7 bases lining up with TRBD2. The V segment lost 4 bases and the J segment 7 bases; nucleotides outside the gene matches: 1. Germline lookup yields CDR1 SGHAT and CDR2 FQNNGV. The length of the CDR3 is 12 residues. CDR3 loop: CASSYSGNIQYF. In DNA form, the CDR3 reads TGTGCCAGCAGCTATAGCGGGAACATTCAGTACTTC.

The chain recombines TRBV27 with TRBJ2-1, with D hard to call. This CDR3 is built from 14 residues. The V end lost 3 bases, the J end lost 0 bases, and 6 bases lay between the germline ends. CDR1 MNHEY and CDR2 SMNVEV come from the germline V gene (reference sequence). The CDR3 here is CASSFQSSYNEQFF. The CDR3, as DNA: TGTGCCAGCAGTTTTCAGAGCTCCTACAATGAGCAGTTCTTC.

The chain is built from TRBV6-2 or TRBV6-3 and TRBJ1-1; TRBD1 matches 7 bases. Germline values: CDR1 MNHEY, CDR2 SVGEGT. The V gene end was trimmed by 6 bases and the J gene end by 5 bases; junction bases not matched to a gene: 15. The CDR3 totals 16 residues. The CDR3 bases are TGTGCCAGCAGCTCCCCAATCGACAGGGTCAATACTGAAGCTTTCTTT. It is translated as CASSSPIDRVNTEAFF.

Here the CDR3 DNA reads TGCGCCAGCAGCCACGGGACTAGCGGGGGGGGGGTATGGACCGGGGAGCTGTTTTTT. This codes for CASSHGTSGGGVWTGELFF. The gene calls are TRBV4-3 and TRBJ2-2; the match to TRBD2 covers 16 bases. This CDR3 has 19 amino acids. The V and J ends lost 3 bases and 5 bases, in that order; junction bases with no gene match: 9. Germline lookup yields CDR1 LGHNA and CDR2 YSLEER.

V gene TRBV6-6 combines with J gene TRBJ1-5; no reliable D call. This CDR3 contains 15 residues. CDR1 and CDR2 (germline): MNHNY, SVGAGI (reference sequence). V was cut by 2 bases and J by 7 bases, with 15 bases left in between. CDR3 bases: TGTGCCAGCAGTTACGTCGGGAGACCGGAGCAGCCCCAGCATTTT. Its translation is CASSYVGRPEQPQHF.

This clonotype is a singleton in its sample. J is TRBJ1-6 and V is TRBV12-3 or TRBV12-4; D ambiguous. With 6 bases removed from V and 0 bases from J, the gap between germline ends came to 12 bases. The CDR3 length is 16 residues. The CDR3: CASSPDGYSYNSPLHF. Here the CDR3 DNA reads TGTGCCAGCAGCCCAGACGGGTACTCCTATAATTCACCCCTCCACTTT.

A remark on this clonotype: At one end the junction does not follow the germline gene, possibly because of a read error. The chain joins TRBV5-4 to TRBJ2-1; D remains ambiguous. There are 15 residues in the CDR3. Looked up from germline, CDR1 is SGHNT and CDR2 is YYREEE (reference sequence). CDR3 protein: CVSSLASPLSNEQFF. The CDR3 coding sequence is TGTGTCAGCAGCTTGGCTTCCCCACTAAGCAATGAGCAGTTCTTC.

For this clonotype: This is likely a read error, given that the CDR3 carries no conserved phenylalanine or tryptophan at its end. This rearrangement joins TRBV12-3 or TRBV12-4 to TRBJ2-6; D not certain. This CDR3 spans 14 amino acids. CDR3 region: CASTGYSGTNVLTI. CDR3 in DNA: TGTGCCAGCACGGGCTACTCTGGGACCAACGTCCTGACTATC.

The sample holds many counts of this clonotype. The CDR3 DNA is TGTGCCAGCAGCTTGGGACAGACTTCACCCCTCCACTTT. It yields the protein CASSLGQTSPLHF. The rearrangement links TRBV7-6 to TRBJ1-6; 7 bases match TRBD1. V shed 3 bases, J shed 9 bases, and the junction held 2 bases outside the gene matches. CDR1 and CDR2 (germline): SGHVS, FNYEAQ. The CDR3 runs 13 residues.

V is TRBV10-3 and J is TRBJ1-4; 9 bases agree with TRBD1. The CDR3 runs 15 residues. The V gene end was trimmed by 3 bases and the J gene end by 7 bases; junction bases not matched to a gene: 6. The germline gives CDR1 ENHRY, CDR2 SYGVKD. The CDR3 is CAISDRTGDSEKLFF. The CDR3 DNA reads TGTGCCATCAGTGATCGGACAGGGGATTCTGAAAAACTGTTTTTT.

A word on this clonotype: A single base separates this from a much larger clone, so it may be a read error. This chain links TRBV12-3 or TRBV12-4 with TRBJ2-5; TRBD2 is a possible D gene (5 bases). Trimming cost V 7 bases and J 5 bases, with 26 bases left between them. The CDR3 runs to 17 residues. The CDR3 coding sequence is TGTGCCAGCACCACGGATTTCCGTCGCCGAAGAGGGGAGACCCAGTACTTC. Its protein is CASTTDFRRRRGETQYF.

This clonotype came up many times. The CDR3 loop reads CASSSWRSNSPLHF. The CDR3 coding sequence is TGTGCCAGCAGCTCCTGGAGGAGCAATTCACCCCTCCACTTT. The V gene is TRBV7-2, the J gene TRBJ1-6; D unclear. Looked up from germline, CDR1 is SGHTA and CDR2 is FQGNSA. The CDR3 runs 14 residues. V was shortened by 4 bases and J by 7 bases, with 11 bases between the two germline ends.

The chain combines TRBV7-2 with TRBJ1-5; D is unclear. This CDR3 spans 12 amino acids. Trimming shortened V by 3 bases and J by 5 bases, and 5 bases separated the two germline ends. The germline V gene has CDR1 SGHTA and CDR2 FQGNSA. CDR3 protein: CASSFQDQPQHF. The DNA for the CDR3 is TGTGCCAGCAGCTTCCAAGATCAGCCCCAGCATTTT.